This TCR beta chain was sequenced during a study of early T cells in non-severe SARS-CoV-2 infection. Study results and caveats: A preference for anti-spike CD8 responses marked VDJdb matching, which missed private and CD4 specificities.

One entry per CDR3 protein results from TCRdb running MiXCR on the 5' RACE reads. The table has more than 90,000 distinct CDR3 sequences, roughly 13% seen once. This CDR3 is built from 13 residues. Germline V gene data show CDR1 as SQVTM and CDR2 as ANQGSEA. J lost 5 bases, V lost 7 bases, and 6 bases had no gene match. This clonotype came up a few times. The target antigen is unknown. The chain combines TRBV29-1 with TRBJ1-1; 11 bases fit TRBD1. The origin of this receptor is an adult who was a healthcare worker with PCR-confirmed SARS-CoV-2 infection or an uninfected control (not recorded which). The sequencing input was whole blood. The CDR3 region has the DNA TGCAGCGACGGGACAGGGGGTCGAACTGAAGCTTTCTTT. This codes for CSDGTGGRTEAFF.